Shown below are 18 T cell receptor beta chains from a single sample sequenced in a study of OX40 agonist ivuxolimab in advanced cancers. Libraries were prepared by immunoSEQ multiplex PCR; TCRdb keeps only in-frame clonotypes and omits some of them. This table holds about 19,000 clones, about two thirds found once. Here the sequenced sample was CD4+ or CD8+ T cells sorted from blood, taken in a trial of the OX40 agonist ivuxolimab. The receptor source for this set is an adult with an advanced solid tumor such as melanoma, head and neck, liver or kidney cancer.

The CDR3 nucleotides read TGCGCCAGCAGCCCCGGTTATGGCGGGAGCTACAATGAGCAGTTCTTC. Translating it yields CASSPGYGGSYNEQFF. V and J are TRBV4-1 and TRBJ2-1; 7 bases are a match to TRBD2. The germline V gene has CDR1 MGHRA and CDR2 YSYEKL. The CDR3 loop spans 16 amino acids. V shed 4 bases, J shed 3 bases, and the junction held 9 bases outside the gene matches.

This clone has just a few counts. This chain connects TRBV7-9 to TRBJ2-7, with TRBD1 matching over 9 bases. The germline V gene has CDR1 SEHNR and CDR2 FQNEAQ (reference sequence). The length of the CDR3 is 16 residues. The V and J ends lost 4 bases and 4 bases, in that order; junction bases with no gene match: 11. The CDR3 loop reads CASSSPRTGELYEQYF. Here the CDR3 DNA reads TGTGCCAGCAGCTCCCCACGGACAGGGGAGTTGTACGAGCAGTACTTC.

Regarding this clone: This CDR3 is also generated by other DNA sequences in the sample. The chain is built from TRBV9 and TRBJ2-2; D is uncertain. Germline V gives CDR1 SGDLS, CDR2 YYNGEE. The CDR3 consists of 13 residues. The germline V and J ends were trimmed by 0 bases and 1 base, with 1 base remaining between them. Here the CDR3 reads CASSVGNTGELFF. In DNA form, the CDR3 reads TGTGCCAGCAGCGTAGGGAACACCGGGGAGCTGTTTTTT.

This clone is a singleton in its sample. The chain is built from TRBV28 and TRBJ2-5; TRBD2 might be the D (6 bases). This CDR3 comprises 15 residues. Germline loops: CDR1 MDHEN, CDR2 SYDVKM. Trimming stripped 1 base from V and 3 bases from J, with 12 bases between. CDR3 DNA sequence: TGTGCCAGCAGTTTATTCGGGGGTACGGAAGAGACCCAGTACTTC. This encodes CASSLFGGTEETQYF.

The chain is built from TRBV6-5 and TRBJ2-3; weak D call: TRBD1 (5 bases). CDR3 length: 16 residues. Germline V gene lookup returns CDR1 MNHEY and CDR2 SVGAGI. Deletions cut 0 bases from V and 4 bases from J, with 14 bases between. CDR3 in amino acids: CASSYSWIREADTQYF. The CDR3 coding sequence is TGTGCCAGCAGTTACTCGTGGATCAGGGAAGCAGATACGCAGTATTTT.

This clone was observed a handful of times. This chain connects TRBV6-6 to TRBJ1-5, with 7 bases aligning to TRBD1. J gave up 0 bases and V 2 bases, and 4 bases lay outside the gene matches. The germline V gene has CDR1 MNHNY and CDR2 SVGAGI (reference sequence). CDR3 length: 16 residues. As DNA, the CDR3 is TGTGCCAGCAGTTACCCCACAGGGGATAGCAATCAGCCCCAGCATTTT. Protein product: CASSYPTGDSNQPQHF.

This chain links TRBV6-5 with TRBJ1-1, with D unclear. This CDR3 is built from 14 residues. Trimming took 0 bases from V and 3 from J, leaving 8 bases between them. CDR1 MNHEY and CDR2 SVGAGI come from the germline V gene. The CDR3 DNA is TGTGCCAGCAGTTACTCGTCCACCTACACTGAAGCTTTCTTT. This gives the protein CASSYSSTYTEAFF.

The chain links TRBV10-3 to TRBJ2-5, with 8 bases identical to TRBD1. Unmatched junction bases numbered 3, after V lost 3 bases and J lost 3 bases. This CDR3 is 14 amino acids long. Germline V gives CDR1 ENHRY, CDR2 SYGVKD. The CDR3 spells CAISEPGQEETQYF. The DNA of the CDR3 is TGTGCCATCAGTGAACCGGGACAGGAAGAGACCCAGTACTTC.

This chain connects TRBV14 to TRBJ2-5; TRBD1 matches 9 bases. V gave up 0 bases and J gave up 1 base; unmatched junction bases: 3. The CDR3 totals 16 residues. From germline, CDR1 is SGHDN and CDR2 FVKESK. CDR3 bases: TGTGCCAGCAGCCAAGATACAGGGGGCCCCCAAGAGACCCAGTACTTC. Amino acids: CASSQDTGGPQETQYF.

The V call is TRBV7-8, the J call TRBJ2-7; D might be TRBD1 (5 bases). V lost 1 base and J 0 bases, leaving 10 bases between the germline ends. Germline CDR1 and CDR2: SGHVS and FQNEAQ. This CDR3 has 15 amino acids. The chain's CDR3 is CASSLVLDSSYEQYF. The CDR3 region has the DNA TGTGCCAGCAGCTTAGTTCTAGACAGCTCCTACGAGCAGTACTTC.

V is TRBV28 and J is TRBJ1-4; D possibly corresponds to TRBD1 (5 bases). The V gene lost 5 bases and the J gene lost 2 bases, with 18 bases spanning the gap. CDR1 MDHEN and CDR2 SYDVKM come from the germline V gene. The CDR3 loop spans 17 amino acids. CDR3 protein: CASSPGTAGDTNEKLFF. The CDR3, as DNA: TGTGCCAGCAGTCCAGGGACCGCCGGGGATACTAATGAAAAACTGTTTTTT.

In this sample, this clone turned up once. The chain joins TRBV2 to TRBJ2-5; a possible D gene is TRBD2 (5 bases). V dropped 3 bases and J dropped 4 bases, with 15 bases sitting between them. Germline V CDR1 and CDR2: SNHLY, FYNNEI. The CDR3 is 15 residues long. The CDR3 DNA follows: TGTGCCAGCAGTGAGGGATTCGCGGGTGGAGAGACCCAGTACTTC. This codes for CASSEGFAGGETQYF.

V is TRBV14 and J is TRBJ2-7; D may be TRBD2 (5 bases). The V end lost 4 bases, the J end lost 4 bases, and 17 bases lay between the germline ends. The length of the CDR3 is 15 residues. Per germline, CDR1 SGHDN and CDR2 FVKESK. The CDR3 spells CASSPYGEFPYEQYF. The CDR3, as DNA: TGTGCCAGCAGCCCCTACGGGGAGTTCCCTTACGAGCAGTACTTC.

The V and J genes are TRBV7-2 and TRBJ2-7, with TRBD2 identical over 13 bases. J gave up 5 bases and V 5 bases, and 6 bases lay outside the gene matches. The CDR3 extends over 15 amino acids. Germline CDR1 SGHTA, CDR2 FQGNSA. Here the CDR3 reads CASSAWTSGSNEQYF. The CDR3 coding sequence is TGTGCCAGCAGCGCCTGGACTAGCGGGAGTAACGAGCAGTACTTC.

The rearrangement links TRBV28 to TRBJ1-2; 9 bases map to TRBD1. Germline CDR1 and CDR2: MDHEN and SYDVKM. V gave up 3 bases and J gave up 4 bases; unmatched junction bases: 9. CDR3 length: 16 residues. The CDR3 spells CASSLTSGTGTYGYTF. In nucleotides, the CDR3 is TGTGCCAGCAGTTTGACGTCCGGGACAGGGACCTATGGCTACACCTTC.

The rearrangement links TRBV2 to TRBJ2-7, with D unclear. Germline V gene data show CDR1 as SNHLY and CDR2 as FYNNEI. The V end lost 1 base, the J end lost 7 bases, and 8 bases lay between the germline ends. This CDR3 is built from 12 residues. DNA of the CDR3: TGTGCCAGCAGTGAAGGGGTCTGGGAGCAGTACTTC. Translating gives CASSEGVWEQYF.

The chain employs TRBV15 and TRBJ2-1; D may be TRBD1 (7 bases). The CDR3 spans 15 residues. Trimming removed 0 bases from V and 6 bases from J, with 12 bases in between. Germline V gene lookup returns CDR1 LNHNV and CDR2 YYDKDF (reference sequence). CDR3 DNA: TGTGCCACCAGCAGAGATCGGGGGACAGCCAATGAGCAGTTCTTC. This gives the protein CATSRDRGTANEQFF.

The chain combines TRBV6-5 with TRBJ2-3; D remains ambiguous. Germline CDR1 MNHEY, CDR2 SVGAGI. V gave up 0 bases and J gave up 2 bases, with 9 bases separating them. The CDR3 length is 15 residues. This chain's CDR3 is CASSYSIEVTDTQYF. The CDR3, as DNA: TGTGCCAGCAGTTACTCGATTGAAGTCACAGATACGCAGTATTTT.